The clone carrying this TCR beta chain occurred many times. It was RNA transcripts that yielded the amplified TCR beta CDR3 regions. An initial round of RT-PCR targeting the TCR CDR3 relied on the HTBI primer set. A single record per CDR3 protein comes from TCRdb applying MiXCR to the multiplex PCR reads. The sample lists 300,000 to 350,000 distinct CDR3 sequences, roughly a fifth seen once, with 50% in the top ten. This entry belongs to a study of T cells in Graves' hyperthyroidism and ophthalmopathy. Germline V gene lookup returns CDR1 SGHRS and CDR2 YFSETQ. The V gene end was trimmed by 1 base and the J gene end by 2 bases; junction bases not matched to a gene: 8. There are 17 residues in the CDR3.

What was sequenced was blood. The sequence was obtained from a woman aged 45-60 years with Graves' hyperthyroidism. The rearrangement links TRBV5-1 to TRBJ2-3; TRBD2 matches 9 bases. CDR3 DNA sequence: TGCGCCAGCAGCTTGAAGAGCGGGGGGTCCTACACAGATACGCAGTATTTT. Translation: CASSLKSGGSYTDTQYF.